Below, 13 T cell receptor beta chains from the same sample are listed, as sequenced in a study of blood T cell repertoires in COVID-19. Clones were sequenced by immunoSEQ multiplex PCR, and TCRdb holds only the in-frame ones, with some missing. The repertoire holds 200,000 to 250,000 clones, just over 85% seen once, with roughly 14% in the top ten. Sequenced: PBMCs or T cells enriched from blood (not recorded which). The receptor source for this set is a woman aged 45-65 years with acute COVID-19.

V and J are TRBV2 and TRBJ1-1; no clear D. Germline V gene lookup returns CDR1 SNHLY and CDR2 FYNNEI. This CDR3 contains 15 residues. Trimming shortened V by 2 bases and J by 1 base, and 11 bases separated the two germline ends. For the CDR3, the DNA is TGTGCCAGCAGTGAATCTCCGCCGGGGAACACTGAAGCTTTCTTT. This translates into CASSESPPGNTEAFF.

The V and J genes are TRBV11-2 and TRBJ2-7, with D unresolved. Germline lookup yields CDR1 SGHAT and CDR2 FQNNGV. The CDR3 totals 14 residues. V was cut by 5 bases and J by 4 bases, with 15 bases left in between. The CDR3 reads CASSPLGSRYEQYF. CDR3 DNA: TGTGCCAGCAGCCCCCTGGGTAGCCGATACGAGCAGTACTTC.

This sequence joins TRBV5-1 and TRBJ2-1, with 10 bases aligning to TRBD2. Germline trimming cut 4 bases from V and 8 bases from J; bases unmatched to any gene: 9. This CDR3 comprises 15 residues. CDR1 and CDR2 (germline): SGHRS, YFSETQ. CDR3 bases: TGCGCCAGCAGCGCCCTGGCTAGCGGGAGCGATGAGCAGTTCTTC. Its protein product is CASSALASGSDEQFF.

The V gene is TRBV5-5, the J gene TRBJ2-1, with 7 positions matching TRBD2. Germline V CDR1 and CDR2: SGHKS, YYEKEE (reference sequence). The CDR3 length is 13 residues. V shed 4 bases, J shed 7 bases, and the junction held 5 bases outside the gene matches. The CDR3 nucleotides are TGTGCCAGCAGCCTGTGGGGGGGAAATGAGCAGTTCTTC. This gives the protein CASSLWGGNEQFF.

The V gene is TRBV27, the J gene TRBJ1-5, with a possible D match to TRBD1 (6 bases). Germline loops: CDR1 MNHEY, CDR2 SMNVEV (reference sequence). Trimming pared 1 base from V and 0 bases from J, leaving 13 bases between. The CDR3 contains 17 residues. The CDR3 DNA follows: TGTGCCAGCAGTTTATTCGGACAGCCTTATAGCAATCAGCCCCAGCATTTT. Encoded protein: CASSLFGQPYSNQPQHF.

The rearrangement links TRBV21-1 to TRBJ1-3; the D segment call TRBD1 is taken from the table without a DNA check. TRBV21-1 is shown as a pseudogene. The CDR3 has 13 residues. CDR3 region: CASIYTSGNTIYF. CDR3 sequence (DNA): TGTGCCAGCATTTACACCTCTGGAAACACCATATATTTT.

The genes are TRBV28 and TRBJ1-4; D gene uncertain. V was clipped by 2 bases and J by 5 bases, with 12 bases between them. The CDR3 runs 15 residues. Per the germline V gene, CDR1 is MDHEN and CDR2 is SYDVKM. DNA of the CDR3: TGTGCCAGCAGTTTAATGGGAGGTCGGAATGAAAAACTGTTTTTT. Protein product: CASSLMGGRNEKLFF.

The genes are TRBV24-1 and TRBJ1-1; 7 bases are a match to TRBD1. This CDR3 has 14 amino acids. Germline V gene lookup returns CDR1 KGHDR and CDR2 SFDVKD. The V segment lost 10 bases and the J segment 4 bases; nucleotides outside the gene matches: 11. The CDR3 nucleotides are TGTGCCACGGCCCCAGGGGGAGTAGGCACTGAAGCTTTCTTT. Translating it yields CATAPGGVGTEAFF.

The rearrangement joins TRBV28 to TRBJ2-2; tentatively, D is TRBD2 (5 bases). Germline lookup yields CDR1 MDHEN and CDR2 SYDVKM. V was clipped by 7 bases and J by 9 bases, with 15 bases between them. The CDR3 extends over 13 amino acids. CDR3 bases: TGTGCCAGCACGGACTCACCCCTTTGGGAGCTGTTTTTT. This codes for CASTDSPLWELFF.

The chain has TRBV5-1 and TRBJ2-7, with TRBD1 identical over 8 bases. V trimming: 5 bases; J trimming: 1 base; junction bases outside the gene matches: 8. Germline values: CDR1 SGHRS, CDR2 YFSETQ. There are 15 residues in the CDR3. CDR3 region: CASRTNRDRSYEQYF. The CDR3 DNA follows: TGCGCCAGCAGGACCAACCGGGACAGGTCCTACGAGCAGTACTTC.

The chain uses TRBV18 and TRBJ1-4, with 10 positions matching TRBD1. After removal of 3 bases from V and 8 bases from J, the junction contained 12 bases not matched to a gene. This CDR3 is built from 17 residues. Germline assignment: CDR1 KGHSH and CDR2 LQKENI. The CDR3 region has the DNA TGTGCCAGCTCACCCAAGCTGACAGGGGGCGGAGGAGAAAAACTGTTTTTT. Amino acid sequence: CASSPKLTGGGGEKLFF.

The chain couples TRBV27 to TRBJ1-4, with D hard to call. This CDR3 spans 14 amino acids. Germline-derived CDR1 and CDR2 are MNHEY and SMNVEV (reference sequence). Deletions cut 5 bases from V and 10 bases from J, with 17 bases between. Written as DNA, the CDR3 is TGTGCCAGCAGTAGTCCGGAGGACCTAGGAAAACTGTTTTTT. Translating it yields CASSSPEDLGKLFF.

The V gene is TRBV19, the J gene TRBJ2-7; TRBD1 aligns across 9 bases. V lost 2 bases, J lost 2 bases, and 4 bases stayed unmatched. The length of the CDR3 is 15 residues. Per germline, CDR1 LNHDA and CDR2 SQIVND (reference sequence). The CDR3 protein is CASSIKGQGTYEQYF. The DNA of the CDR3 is TGTGCCAGTAGTATAAAGGGACAGGGCACCTACGAGCAGTACTTC. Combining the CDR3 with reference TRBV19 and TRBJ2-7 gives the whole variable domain DGGITQSPKYLFRKEGQNVTLSCEQNLNHDAMYWYRQDPGQGLRLIYYSQIVNDFQKGDIAEGYSVSREKKESFPLTVTSAQKNPTAFYLCASSIKGQGTYEQYFGPGTRLTVT.